The 30 T cell receptor beta chains listed next were all sequenced from one sample in a study of long-term antiretroviral therapy in people with HIV. Researchers ran immunoSEQ v3.0 at survey level. Profiling relied on immunoSEQ multiplex PCR, and the TCRdb table lists in-frame clones only, not all of them. The sample records over 35,000 clones, approximately 86% being singletons. The sample here was unsorted PBMCs, taken just before starting antiretroviral therapy. All receptors come from a young woman with HIV.

The V gene is TRBV27, the J gene TRBJ2-7; TRBD2 aligns across 7 bases. The CDR3 contains 16 residues. Germline V lookup: CDR1 MNHEY, CDR2 SMNVEV (reference sequence). J gave up 3 bases and V 3 bases, and 11 bases lay outside the gene matches. CDR3 sequence: CASSFSAGVILYEQYF. In DNA form, the CDR3 reads TGTGCCAGCAGTTTCTCCGCGGGAGTAATCCTCTACGAGCAGTACTTC.

This clone occurred once. The chain uses TRBV19 and TRBJ2-7; possible D gene TRBD2, 5 bases. CDR1 LNHDA and CDR2 SQIVND come from the germline V gene (reference sequence). The CDR3 is made up of 13 amino acids. Trimming took 5 bases from V and 5 from J, leaving 13 bases between them. CDR3 bases: TGTGCCAGTAGTTCAAGGGTCGGGAACGAGCAGTACTTC. Translated, it gives CASSSRVGNEQYF.

In its sample, this clone was seen once. The chain employs TRBV6-9 and TRBJ2-7; D could derive from TRBD1 or TRBD2 (5 bases each). Germline assignment: CDR1 MNHGY and CDR2 SVAAGI. This CDR3 spans 18 amino acids. Trimming pared 5 bases from V and 2 bases from J, leaving 25 bases between. The CDR3 sequence: CASSTNDQTGTGPYEQYF. DNA of the CDR3: TGTGCCAGCAGTACTAATGACCAAACCGGGACGGGACCCTACGAGCAGTACTTC.

The chain has TRBV28 and TRBJ1-2, with D perhaps matching TRBD1 (5 bases). The CDR3 has 16 amino acids. Germline CDR1 is MDHEN and CDR2 is SYDVKM. Trimming cost V 3 bases and J 2 bases, with 16 bases left between them. The CDR3 DNA follows: TGTGCCAGCAGTTTTAGGGCCCAAGGGGACAACTATGGCTACACCTTC. This codes for CASSFRAQGDNYGYTF.

This clone was detected only once. The V and J genes are TRBV4-1 and TRBJ2-1; no definite D call. CDR1 MGHRA and CDR2 YSYEKL come from the germline V gene. The V end was cut by 4 bases, the J end by 8 bases, with 21 bases between. CDR3 length equals 16 residues. CDR3 bases: TGCGCCAGCAGCCTAACATCTAGGCGGCTTTTCGATGAGCAGTTCTTC. It codes for CASSLTSRRLFDEQFF.

The chain uses TRBV4-3 and TRBJ2-3, with 13 nucleotides matching TRBD2. This CDR3 contains 16 residues. V shed 4 bases, J shed 4 bases, and the junction held 5 bases outside the gene matches. From germline, CDR1 is LGHNA and CDR2 YSLEER. CDR3 sequence: CASSPGLAGVADTQYF. The CDR3 DNA reads TGCGCCAGCAGCCCAGGACTAGCGGGAGTAGCAGATACGCAGTATTTT.

This chain connects TRBV5-1 to TRBJ2-3; D perhaps matches TRBD1 (5 bases). There are 14 residues in the CDR3. Germline values: CDR1 SGHRS, CDR2 YFSETQ. Trimming pared 1 base from V and 4 bases from J, leaving 10 bases between. The CDR3, as DNA: TGCGCCAGCAGCTTGAATCCAGGGTCAGATACGCAGTATTTT. Protein: CASSLNPGSDTQYF. The full variable domain, in which reference TRBV5-1 and TRBJ2-3 provide the parts outside the CDR3, is KAGVTQTPRYLIKTRGQQVTLSCSPISGHRSVSWYQQTPGQGLQFLFEYFSETQRNKGNFPGRFSGRQFSNSRSEMNVSTLELGDSALYLCASSLNPGSDTQYFGPGTRLTVL.

V is TRBV7-8 and J is TRBJ2-7, with D tentatively TRBD1 (5 bases). This CDR3 has 20 amino acids. V lost 1 base to trimming and J lost 4 bases, with 29 bases between them. Germline V CDR1 and CDR2: SGHVS, FQNEAQ. Here the CDR3 reads CASSLVSAYPPRVSSYEQYF. The CDR3 nucleotides are TGTGCCAGCAGCTTAGTATCAGCCTATCCCCCCAGGGTGAGTTCGTACGAGCAGTACTTC. Full variable domain (missing parts from reference TRBV7-8 and TRBJ2-7): GAGVSQSPRYKVAKRGQDVALRCDPISGHVSLFWYQQALGQGPEFLTYFQNEAQLDKSGLPSDRFFAERPEGSVSTLKIQRTQQEDSAVYLCASSLVSAYPPRVSSYEQYFGPGTRLTVT.

The chain uses TRBV10-2 and TRBJ1-5; 7 nucleotides line up with TRBD1. This CDR3 contains 14 residues. The V segment lost 8 bases and the J segment 2 bases; nucleotides outside the gene matches: 6. CDR1 is WSHSY and CDR2 is SAAADI in the germline V gene. CDR3 in amino acids: CASSWTGGNQPQHF. The CDR3 coding sequence is TGCGCCAGCTCATGGACAGGTGGCAATCAGCCCCAGCATTTT.

The J gene is TRBJ2-7, the V gene TRBV5-4; TRBD1 is a possible D gene (5 bases). Germline lookup yields CDR1 SGHNT and CDR2 YYREEE (reference sequence). Trimming took off 2 bases at V and 2 bases at J, with 14 bases between the two ends. The CDR3 extends over 15 amino acids. CDR3 region: CASSFATGATYEQYF. Here the CDR3 DNA reads TGTGCCAGCAGCTTTGCCACAGGAGCCACCTACGAGCAGTACTTC.

The chain uses TRBV7-9 and TRBJ2-2, with 8 nucleotides matching TRBD1. Looked up from germline, CDR1 is SEHNR and CDR2 is FQNEAQ (reference sequence). There are 17 residues in the CDR3. J was trimmed by 2 bases and V by 5 bases; bases with no gene match: 10. CDR3 nucleotides: TGTGCCAGCAGCCCCATCTACAGGGGGATAAACACCGGGGAGCTGTTTTTT. Protein product: CASSPIYRGINTGELFF.

The chain combines TRBV2 with TRBJ2-3; the match to TRBD1 covers 7 bases. Germline CDR1 is SNHLY and CDR2 is FYNNEI. This CDR3 region has 17 residues. After removal of 4 bases from V and 2 bases from J, the junction contained 12 bases not matched to a gene. CDR3: CASSGPRGQANTDTQYF. The CDR3 DNA is TGTGCCAGCAGTGGTCCTCGTGGACAGGCGAACACAGATACGCAGTATTTT.

This sequence joins TRBV28 and TRBJ1-5, with D hard to call. CDR3 length: 14 residues. Germline-derived CDR1 and CDR2 are MDHEN and SYDVKM. Trimming left V 6 bases short and J 2 bases short, with 11 bases between. This chain's CDR3 is CASSSHYGNQPQHF. The CDR3 DNA reads TGTGCCAGCAGCTCTCACTATGGCAATCAGCCCCAGCATTTT. Looking up the rest from reference TRBV28 and TRBJ1-5 gives the full variable domain: DVKVTQSSRYLVKRTGEKVFLECVQDMDHENMFWYRQDPGLGLRLIYFSYDVKMKEKGDIPEGYSVSREKKERFSLILESASTNQTSMYLCASSSHYGNQPQHFGDGTRLSIL.

This sequence joins TRBV7-2 and TRBJ2-1; weak D call: TRBD2 (5 bases). The CDR3 sequence is 14 residues long. The V end was cut by 3 bases, the J end by 6 bases, with 12 bases between. Germline loops: CDR1 SGHTA, CDR2 FQGNSA. This CDR3 is CASSLAWESNEQFF. The CDR3 DNA reads as TGTGCCAGCAGCTTGGCCTGGGAGAGCAATGAGCAGTTCTTC.

This clone was counted once. The V and J genes are TRBV5-5 and TRBJ1-3; 10 bases agree with TRBD1. V was pared by 1 base and J by 4 bases, with 5 bases of the junction left unmatched. The CDR3 contains 16 residues. Germline loops: CDR1 SGHKS, CDR2 YYEKEE (reference sequence). Here the CDR3 DNA reads TGTGCCAGCAGCTTGCTGGGACAGGGGAAGGGAAACACCATATATTTT. This encodes CASSLLGQGKGNTIYF.

V and J are TRBV7-2 and TRBJ1-1, with D possibly being TRBD1 (5 bases). CDR1 is SGHTA, CDR2 FQGNSA, per germline. CDR3 length: 16 amino acids. The ends were cut back, 5 bases at V and 1 base at J, with 17 bases in the middle. CDR3 sequence reads: CASSRPGRGGNTEAFF. In DNA, the CDR3 is TGTGCCAGCAGCCGACCGGGACGTGGGGGGAACACTGAAGCTTTCTTT.

The V and J genes are TRBV6-6 and TRBJ2-1, with TRBD2 identical over 10 bases. Trimming cost V 6 bases and J 4 bases; bases outside gene matches: 6. Germline V gene lookup returns CDR1 MNHNY and CDR2 SVGAGI (reference sequence). CDR3 length: 15 residues. CDR3 in amino acids: CASRRTSGLYNEQFF. The DNA of the CDR3 is TGTGCCAGCAGAAGGACTAGCGGACTTTACAATGAGCAGTTCTTC.

The chain joins TRBV4-1 to TRBJ2-1, with D perhaps TRBD2 (6 bases). The length of the CDR3 is 17 residues. CDR1 MGHRA and CDR2 YSYEKL come from the germline V gene. V shed 0 bases and J shed 0 bases, with 12 bases lying between them. For the CDR3, the DNA is TGCGCCAGCAGCCAAGATCCGGGGGTGAGCTCCTACAATGAGCAGTTCTTC. Translating it yields CASSQDPGVSSYNEQFF.

The chain combines TRBV4-3 with TRBJ1-2; tentative D call: TRBD1 (6 bases). CDR3 length: 13 amino acids. CDR1 and CDR2 (germline): LGHNA, YSLEER. V was shortened by 3 bases and J by 6 bases, with 11 bases between the two germline ends. The CDR3 loop is CASSHGAGDGYTF. CDR3 bases: TGCGCCAGCAGCCATGGGGCAGGGGATGGCTACACCTTC.

The V call is TRBV25-1, the J call TRBJ2-5; 9 bases agree with TRBD1. CDR1 is MGHDK and CDR2 is SYGVNS in the germline V gene. J gave up 5 bases and V 3 bases, and 7 bases lay outside the gene matches. This CDR3 has 15 residues. The CDR3 DNA follows: TGTGCCAGCAGTGACCCACAGGGGGCCTGGGAGACCCAGTACTTC. Amino acids: CASSDPQGAWETQYF.

The J gene is TRBJ2-1, the V gene TRBV7-8, with 15 bases that match TRBD2. The CDR3 spans 18 residues. Germline trimming cut 5 bases from V and 1 base from J; bases unmatched to any gene: 6. The germline V gene has CDR1 SGHVS and CDR2 FQNEAQ. The chain's CDR3 is CASSTRTSGRVSYNEQFF. The CDR3 bases are TGTGCCAGCAGCACTAGGACTAGCGGGAGGGTGTCCTACAATGAGCAGTTCTTC. Full variable domain (remainder filled in from reference TRBV7-8 and TRBJ2-1): GAGVSQSPRYKVAKRGQDVALRCDPISGHVSLFWYQQALGQGPEFLTYFQNEAQLDKSGLPSDRFFAERPEGSVSTLKIQRTQQEDSAVYLCASSTRTSGRVSYNEQFFGPGTRLTVL.

J is TRBJ1-5 and V is TRBV7-2; possibly TRBD1 for D (5 bases). CDR3 length equals 16 residues. Germline assignment: CDR1 SGHTA and CDR2 FQGNSA. The V end was cut by 5 bases, the J end by 6 bases, with 20 bases between. The CDR3 region is CASSPQPQGGRQPQHF. The CDR3 DNA reads as TGTGCCAGCAGCCCACAACCTCAGGGTGGACGTCAGCCCCAGCATTTT.

V and J are TRBV7-2 and TRBJ1-1; tentatively, D is TRBD1 (6 bases). The CDR3 is 14 residues long. Deletions cut 3 bases from V and 5 bases from J, with 13 bases between. The germline V gene encodes CDR1 SGHTA and CDR2 FQGNSA. Here the CDR3 DNA reads TGTGCCAGCAGCTTCTCCGGGGGCCAGACTGAAGCTTTCTTT. Translated, it gives CASSFSGGQTEAFF.

The rearrangement joins TRBV25-1 to TRBJ2-7; perhaps TRBD1 as D (5 bases). Trimming removed 6 bases at V and 0 bases at J, with 9 bases between. CDR3 length equals 13 residues. Germline V gene lookup returns CDR1 MGHDK and CDR2 SYGVNS. The CDR3 coding sequence is TGTGCCAGCAGGACAGAGAGCTCCTACGAGCAGTACTTC. Its translation is CASRTESSYEQYF.

J is TRBJ2-7 and V is TRBV7-9; D may be TRBD1 (6 bases). V lost 2 bases, J lost 1 base, and 9 bases lay in between. The CDR3 runs 14 residues. Germline loops: CDR1 SEHNR, CDR2 FQNEAQ (reference sequence). The CDR3 nucleotides are TGTGCCAGCAGCTTAAGGACAGTTTCCTACGAGCAGTACTTC. Translating it yields CASSLRTVSYEQYF.

The CDR3 region has the DNA TGTGCCAGCAGCACGGACAGGGGGCGGCGTTCCCATCAGCCCCAGCATTTT. It is translated as CASSTDRGRRSHQPQHF. V and J are TRBV5-8 and TRBJ1-5; TRBD1 agrees at 11 bases. The V gene end was trimmed by 4 bases and the J gene end by 5 bases; junction bases not matched to a gene: 11. The CDR3 extends over 17 amino acids. Per the germline V gene, CDR1 is SGHTS and CDR2 is YDEGEE.

The V gene is TRBV27, the J gene TRBJ1-2; D is unclear. The V gene's germline CDR1 is MNHEY and CDR2 SMNVEV (reference sequence). This CDR3 has 13 residues. V gave up 0 bases and J gave up 7 bases, with 9 bases separating them. The DNA for the CDR3 is TGTGCCAGCAGTTTATCAGGTTTTGCTGGCTACACCTTC. It yields the protein CASSLSGFAGYTF.

This rearrangement joins TRBV7-2 to TRBJ2-3; D is ambiguous. Trimming shortened V by 0 bases and J by 2 bases, and 6 bases separated the two germline ends. The CDR3 sequence is 14 residues long. Germline V gives CDR1 SGHTA, CDR2 FQGNSA. The CDR3 sequence: CASSLAGYTDTQYF. Written as DNA, the CDR3 is TGTGCCAGCAGCTTAGCGGGATACACAGATACGCAGTATTTT.

The rearrangement joins TRBV7-8 to TRBJ2-7; D not resolved. Trimming pared 1 base from V and 5 bases from J, leaving 15 bases between. The CDR3 runs to 15 residues. Per the germline V gene, CDR1 is SGHVS and CDR2 is FQNEAQ. CDR3 in DNA: TGTGCCAGCAGCTTAGGGTTGCGGACCTTCCACGAGCAGTACTTC. Translated: CASSLGLRTFHEQYF.

The rearrangement links TRBV27 to TRBJ2-5; unclear D gene. CDR1 and CDR2 from the germline V gene are MNHEY and SMNVEV (reference sequence). This CDR3 has 14 residues. V was pared by 8 bases and J by 8 bases, with 21 bases between. This CDR3 is CASAPVHLRSTQYF. The CDR3 DNA reads TGTGCCAGCGCCCCTGTCCACCTTAGGAGTACCCAGTACTTC.